This TCR beta chain was sequenced in a study of T cell responses to AZD1222 COVID-19 vaccine. Profiled with immunoSEQ multiplex PCR; TCRdb holds only in-frame clones, not every one. The sample yields under 150,000 clones, roughly 91% seen once. About this clone: The target antigen is unknown.

CDR3 length equals 14 residues. The germline gives CDR1 SGHNT, CDR2 YENEEA. Germline trimming cut 5 bases from V and 0 bases from J; bases unmatched to any gene: 3. The study's findings and limits: Repertoire samples came only from after the peak T cell response.

This TCR was recovered from an adult in good health. The V and J genes are TRBV11-3 and TRBJ1-1; 7 positions agree with TRBD1. The source was peripheral blood, collected on day 0 of AZD1222 vaccination. CDR3 region: CASSPGGMNTEAFF. The CDR3 DNA follows: TGTGCCAGCAGCCCAGGGGGGATGAACACTGAAGCTTTCTTT.